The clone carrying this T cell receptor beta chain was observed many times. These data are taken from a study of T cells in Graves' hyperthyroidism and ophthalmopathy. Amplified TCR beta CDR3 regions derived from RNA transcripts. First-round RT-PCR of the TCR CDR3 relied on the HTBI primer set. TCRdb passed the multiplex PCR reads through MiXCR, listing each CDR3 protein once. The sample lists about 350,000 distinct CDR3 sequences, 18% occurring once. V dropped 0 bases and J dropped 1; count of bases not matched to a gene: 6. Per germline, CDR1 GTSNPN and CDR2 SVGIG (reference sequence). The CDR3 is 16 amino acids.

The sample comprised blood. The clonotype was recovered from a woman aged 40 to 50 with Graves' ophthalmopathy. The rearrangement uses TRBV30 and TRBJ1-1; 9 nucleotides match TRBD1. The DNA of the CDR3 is TGTGCCTGGAGTGTCGGAACAGGGGGCTGGAACACTGAAGCTTTCTTT. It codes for CAWSVGTGGWNTEAFF. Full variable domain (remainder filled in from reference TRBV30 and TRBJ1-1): SQTIHQWPATLVQPVGSPLSLECTVEGTSNPNLYWYRQAAGRGLQLLFYSVGIGQISSEVPQNLSASRPQDRQFILSSKKLLLSDSGFYLCAWSVGTGGWNTEAFFGQGTRLTVV.